The 9 T cell receptor beta chains below were found in one sample sequenced in a study of T cell responses to AZD1222 COVID-19 vaccine. TCRdb's table, derived via immunoSEQ multiplex PCR, lists solely in-frame clones and lacks some. This sample has 100,000 or so clones, with around 87% found just once. The sample was peripheral blood, taken on day 0 of AZD1222 vaccination. The origin of the receptors is an adult in good health.

The rearrangement uses TRBV7-9 and TRBJ1-1; D unclear. Trimming cost V 3 bases and J 2 bases, with 10 bases left between them. Germline-derived CDR1 and CDR2 are SEHNR and FQNEAQ (reference sequence). This CDR3 comprises 14 residues. CDR3 sequence reads: CASSLEGVNTEAFF. The CDR3 DNA is TGTGCCAGCAGCTTGGAGGGAGTAAACACTGAAGCTTTCTTT.

The chain uses TRBV7-2 and TRBJ2-5; 7 bases are shared with TRBD1. J was trimmed by 1 base and V by 5 bases; bases with no gene match: 10. The V gene's germline CDR1 is SGHTA and CDR2 FQGNSA. This CDR3 region has 16 residues. The DNA for the CDR3 is TGTGCCAGCAGCCTTGGGACAGCTCATTCCCAAGAGACCCAGTACTTC. Translation: CASSLGTAHSQETQYF.

This clone appeared a few times. This chain connects TRBV30 to TRBJ1-4; maybe TRBD1 (5 bases). The V end was cut by 2 bases, the J end by 6 bases, with 7 bases between. The germline V gene has CDR1 GTSNPN and CDR2 SVGIG (reference sequence). The CDR3 consists of 12 residues. This CDR3 reads CAWSPGYEKLFF. For the CDR3, the DNA is TGTGCCTGGAGTCCAGGGTATGAAAAACTGTTTTTT.

The table lists this clone with a few counts. The chain carries TRBV5-1 and TRBJ2-5; D might be TRBD2 (6 bases). There are 13 residues in the CDR3. The ends were cut back, 1 base at V and 4 bases at J, with 8 bases in the middle. Germline CDR1 and CDR2: SGHRS and YFSETQ. The CDR3 DNA is TGCGCCAGCAGCTTGATGCGGGGAGAGACCCAGTACTTC. Protein: CASSLMRGETQYF.

The CDR3 is CASSVGGSTYTGELFF. DNA for the CDR3: TGTGCCAGCAGCGTAGGGGGGAGTACGTACACCGGGGAGCTGTTTTTT. V gene TRBV9 combines with J gene TRBJ2-2, with D perhaps TRBD1 or TRBD2 (5 bases each). The germline gives CDR1 SGDLS, CDR2 YYNGEE. With 0 bases removed from V and 3 bases from J, the gap between germline ends came to 12 bases. The CDR3 covers 16 residues.

The CDR3, as DNA: TGTGCCAGCAGTGAAGTTCGAGGGGTGGGTGGCTACACCTTC. This codes for CASSEVRGVGGYTF. The chain uses TRBV2 and TRBJ1-2, with D maybe TRBD1 (5 bases). The CDR3 spans 14 residues. V lost 1 base, J lost 7 bases, and 13 bases lay in between. Germline V gene lookup returns CDR1 SNHLY and CDR2 FYNNEI.

CDR3 coding DNA: TGTGCCTGGAGTGTACGTGGCACGATATACGAGCAGTACTTC. It encodes CAWSVRGTIYEQYF. The gene calls are TRBV30 and TRBJ2-7; unclear D gene. The CDR3 runs 14 residues. Looked up from germline, CDR1 is GTSNPN and CDR2 is SVGIG (reference sequence). The V gene lost 0 bases and the J gene lost 4 bases, with 13 bases spanning the gap.

The chain joins TRBV9 to TRBJ1-5, with D possibly matching TRBD1 (5 bases). The V end lost 2 bases, the J end lost 1 base, and 10 bases lay between the germline ends. The CDR3 loop spans 15 amino acids. The germline V gene has CDR1 SGDLS and CDR2 YYNGEE. The CDR3 bases are TGTGCCAGCAGCGTCAGGGACCTCAGCAATCAGCCCCAGCATTTT. It yields the protein CASSVRDLSNQPQHF. Together with reference TRBV9 and TRBJ1-5, the CDR3 gives the full variable domain: DSGVTQTPKHLITATGQRVTLRCSPRSGDLSVYWYQQSLDQGLQFLIQYYNGEERAKGNILERFSAQQFPDLHSELNLSSLELGDSALYFCASSVRDLSNQPQHFGDGTRLSIL.

The table lists this clone with a count of one. The chain joins TRBV6-2 or TRBV6-3 to TRBJ2-1, with D possibly TRBD1 on 6 matching bases. The V end lost 4 bases, the J end lost 9 bases, and 16 bases lay between the germline ends. The CDR3 spans 14 residues. The V gene's germline CDR1 is MNHEY and CDR2 SVGEGT. The CDR3 nucleotides are TGTGCCAGCAGTTCCCAGTGGGGGCCGATTGAGCAGTTCTTC. Amino acids: CASSSQWGPIEQFF.